This T cell receptor (beta chain) was retrieved from a study of blood T cell repertoires in COVID-19. V was clipped by 2 bases and J by 6 bases; unmatched bases: 4. CDR1 MNHEY and CDR2 SMNVEV come from the germline V gene (reference sequence). This CDR3 region has 15 residues. Only in-frame clones appear in the TCRdb table, and some are missing; sequencing was by immunoSEQ multiplex PCR. The repertoire holds approximately 500,000 clones, with roughly 88% as singletons. This chain joins TRBV27 and TRBJ1-4, with 9 bases fitting TRBD1. The sample comprised PBMCs or T cells enriched from blood (not recorded which). The receptor comes from a middle-aged woman who had recovered from COVID-19. The CDR3 nucleotides are TGTGCCAGCAGTTTAGGGACAGGGAGGCATGAAAAACTGTTTTTT. Residues: CASSLGTGRHEKLFF.